The clone carrying this TCR beta chain has at least ten counts. Antigen: not known. The ends lost 5 bases at V and 5 bases at J; junction bases unmatched: 7. CDR1 is MNHNS and CDR2 is SASEGT in the germline V gene. The CDR3 spans 14 residues. Combining iRepertoire HTBI primers with Arm-PCR of CDR3 regions, the authors built TCR beta libraries. TCRdb redid the calling of the multiplex PCR reads with MiXCR, one entry per CDR3 protein. The sample contains hundreds of thousands of distinct CDR3 sequences, roughly 20% of which appear only once. These data come from a study of regulatory T cells in long-lasting Graves disease. Notes on the study in general: When disease was persistent, TRBV28, TRBJ1-2 and TRBJ2-5 were the favored segments.

Noted time point: persistent/refractory GD, antithyroid drugs over 5 years with positive TRAb. From RNA extracted from PBMCs, the TCR library was made. This chain links TRBV6-1 with TRBJ1-1; 8 bases line up with TRBD1. The source is a female donor with Graves disease. Specimen: peripheral blood mononuclear cells (PBMCs), collected when the disease was refractory, from a patient treated with antithyroid drugs. CDR3 sequence (DNA): TGTGCCAGCAGTCGCACAGGGGGGGGGACTGAAGCTTTCTTT. Its translation is CASSRTGGGTEAFF.